Following are 3 T cell receptor beta chains from one sample sequenced in a study of beta chain features in type 1 diabetes. The study's findings and limits: All four CD4+ subsets from Type 1 diabetes patients carried moderately but significantly shorter TCRB CDR3s.

Which antigens these TCRs recognize remains unknown. Expressed TCRB transcripts were sequenced because the entire RNA isolate underwent reverse transcription. Method: immunoSEQ multiplex PCR; TCRdb's copy keeps in-frame clones and lacks some. This sample has 200,000 to 250,000 clones; roughly 14% occur once, and the top ten carry approximately 0.021%. The sequencing sample was made of naive CD4+ T cells from blood. Every receptor here comes from a man aged 25 to 40 with type 1 diabetes.

This clone has a handful of counts. The chain recombines TRBV25-1 with TRBJ2-1, with D unresolved. The V gene's germline CDR1 is MGHDK and CDR2 SYGVNS. The CDR3 sequence is 16 residues long. Trimming removed 4 bases from V and 0 bases from J, with 13 bases in between. CDR3 protein: CASSASSAGSYNEQFF. The CDR3 DNA is TGTGCCAGCAGTGCTTCGTCGGCAGGCTCCTACAATGAGCAGTTCTTC.

This clone has just a few counts. The J gene is TRBJ2-5, the V gene TRBV2; D remains unclear. This CDR3 region has 14 residues. Per germline, CDR1 SNHLY and CDR2 FYNNEI. V was cut by 3 bases and J by 5 bases, with 13 bases left in between. The CDR3 loop is CASSDIAGGETQYF. CDR3 coding DNA: TGTGCCAGCAGTGACATAGCCGGCGGCGAGACCCAGTACTTC.

The chain recombines TRBV9 with TRBJ1-1; 9 bases are a match to TRBD1. The CDR3 covers 13 residues. The germline V gene encodes CDR1 SGDLS and CDR2 YYNGEE. With V trimmed by 3 bases and J by 4 bases, 1 base remained unmatched. The CDR3 is CASSADRGTEAFF. As DNA, the CDR3 is TGTGCCAGCAGCGCGGACAGGGGCACTGAAGCTTTCTTT.